What follows are 23 T cell receptor beta chains derived from one specimen sequenced in a study of blood T cell repertoires in COVID-19. The protocol was immunoSEQ multiplex PCR, while the TCRdb copy is restricted to in-frame clones and leaves out a portion. The sample contains about 170,000 clones, about nine tenths of which appear only once. Sample: peripheral blood. The receptors were gathered from a man between 70 and 80 years old with acute or convalescent COVID-19.

The genes are TRBV19 and TRBJ1-1; D unclear. This CDR3 region has 14 residues. Germline V gives CDR1 LNHDA, CDR2 SQIVND (reference sequence). V lost 3 bases to trimming and J lost 0 bases, with 8 bases between them. The CDR3 region has the DNA TGTGCCAGTAGTATCGGGTTCATGAACACTGAAGCTTTCTTT. Its protein product is CASSIGFMNTEAFF.

This clone occurred a few times. This chain joins TRBV21-1 and TRBJ2-2; TRBD2, the table's D call, lacks a check against the DNA. TRBV21-1 is a pseudogene segment. The CDR3 consists of 12 residues. The CDR3 sequence is CARAGANGELFF. DNA of the CDR3: TGTGCCAGGGCGGGGGCGAACGGGGAGCTGTTTTTT.

The chain combines TRBV4-1 with TRBJ1-6; maybe TRBD1 (5 bases). Trimming pared 3 bases from V and 13 bases from J, leaving 22 bases between. CDR1 and CDR2 from the germline V gene are MGHRA and YSYEKL. The CDR3 sequence is 16 residues long. The CDR3 DNA sequence: TGCGCCAGCAGCCACCAATTCGGTCAGGGCAGCTCGCCCCTCCACTTT. Translated: CASSHQFGQGSSPLHF.

The V gene is TRBV9, the J gene TRBJ1-6; 8 bases are a match to TRBD1. The CDR3 covers 16 residues. CDR1 and CDR2 from the germline V gene are SGDLS and YYNGEE. After removal of 3 bases from V and 3 bases from J, the junction contained 5 bases not matched to a gene. CDR3 region: CASSADGQGYNSPLHF. Here the CDR3 DNA reads TGTGCCAGCAGCGCTGATGGACAGGGCTATAATTCACCCCTCCACTTT.

The chain carries TRBV12-3 or TRBV12-4 and TRBJ1-5; weak D call: TRBD1 (6 bases). The V and J ends lost 1 base and 6 bases respectively, with 7 bases between them. This CDR3 is 13 amino acids long. The CDR3 protein is CASSLVGGQPQHF. The CDR3 DNA follows: TGTGCCAGCAGTTTAGTAGGGGGTCAGCCCCAGCATTTT.

The J gene is TRBJ2-7, the V gene TRBV6-1; D may be TRBD1 (6 bases). Per germline, CDR1 MNHNS and CDR2 SASEGT. CDR3 size: 13 residues. Trimming left V 3 bases short and J 3 bases short, with 9 bases between. In DNA form, the CDR3 reads TGTGCCAGCAGTGACAGGGGCCTCTACGAGCAGTACTTC. Encoded protein: CASSDRGLYEQYF.

For this clone: The junction shows a germline mismatch at one end, possibly a read error. The chain is built from TRBV9 and TRBJ2-7; D perhaps matches TRBD1 (5 bases). Germline loops: CDR1 SGDLS, CDR2 YYNGEE. The CDR3 is made up of 16 amino acids. The CDR3 DNA reads TGTGCCAGCAGCGACCTACGGCAGGGTTCCTCCTCCGAGCAGTACTTC. Protein product: CASSDLRQGSSSEQYF. Full variable domain (rest looked up from reference TRBV9 and TRBJ2-7): DSGVTQTPKHLITATGQRVTLRCSPRSGDLSVYWYQQSLDQGLQFLIQYYNGEERAKGNILERFSAQQFPDLHSELNLSSLELGDSALYFCASSDLRQGSSSEQYFGPGTRLTVT.

The rearrangement links TRBV4-2 to TRBJ2-6; 11 bases match TRBD1. After removal of 2 bases from V and 1 base from J, the junction contained 4 bases not matched to a gene. This CDR3 has 18 amino acids. Germline lookup yields CDR1 LGHNA and CDR2 YNFKEQ. Here the CDR3 DNA reads TGTGCCAGCAGCCAATCCTGGGACAGGGGGTCTGGGGCCAACGTCCTGACTTTC. Translated, it gives CASSQSWDRGSGANVLTF.

This chain connects TRBV9 to TRBJ1-1, with 8 positions matching TRBD1. The CDR3 is 13 amino acids. Germline CDR1 SGDLS, CDR2 YYNGEE. Losses at the gene ends were 5 bases for V and 4 bases for J; bases not matched to a gene: 4. The CDR3 sequence is CASRATGGTEAFF. CDR3 DNA: TGTGCCAGCAGGGCCACAGGGGGCACTGAAGCTTTCTTT.

The chain is built from TRBV27 and TRBJ1-1, with unresolved D. CDR3 length: 15 residues. Trimming stripped 3 bases from V and 1 base from J, with 12 bases between. Looked up from germline, CDR1 is MNHEY and CDR2 is SMNVEV (reference sequence). CDR3 sequence: CASSLVLAGNTEAFF. The CDR3 bases are TGTGCCAGCAGTTTGGTGTTGGCGGGGAACACTGAAGCTTTCTTT.

This rearrangement joins TRBV24-1 to TRBJ2-5, with a weak D call TRBD2 (6 bases). The CDR3 sequence is 14 residues long. The germline CDR1 and CDR2 sequences are KGHDR and SFDVKD. V lost 3 bases and J 4 bases, leaving 11 bases between the germline ends. CDR3 nucleotides: TGTGCCACCAGTGATATGCGGGACCCAGAGACCCAGTACTTC. As protein: CATSDMRDPETQYF.

This sequence joins TRBV7-9 and TRBJ1-6; 8 bases map to TRBD1. This CDR3 has 15 residues. CDR1 and CDR2 (germline): SEHNR, FQNEAQ (reference sequence). V lost 4 bases, J lost 7 bases, and 6 bases stayed unmatched. This CDR3 is CASSWAGGGNSPLHF. CDR3 coding DNA: TGTGCCAGCAGCTGGGCAGGGGGCGGCAATTCACCCCTCCACTTT.

The chain is built from TRBV5-6 and TRBJ1-2, with D tentatively TRBD1 (5 bases). Germline V gives CDR1 SGHDT, CDR2 YYEEEE. This CDR3 comprises 15 residues. V lost 0 bases to trimming and J lost 3 bases, with 12 bases between them. The DNA for the CDR3 is TGTGCCAGCAGCTTGGCCTGGGGACTCGACTATGGCTACACCTTC. This gives the protein CASSLAWGLDYGYTF.

The chain has TRBV15 and TRBJ2-7, with 8 bases matching TRBD1. The CDR3 runs 15 residues. With V trimmed by 5 bases and J by 4 bases, 10 bases remained unmatched. Germline values: CDR1 LNHNV, CDR2 YYDKDF (reference sequence). CDR3 region: CATSPTGTGHYEQYF. The CDR3 DNA reads TGTGCCACCAGCCCTACCGGGACAGGCCATTACGAGCAGTACTTC.

The V and J genes are TRBV27 and TRBJ1-2, with D perhaps TRBD1 (6 bases). Germline V gene sequence: CDR1 MNHEY, CDR2 SMNVEV (reference sequence). Trimming removed 4 bases from V and 4 bases from J, with 16 bases in between. The CDR3 runs to 15 residues. The CDR3 protein is CASSSPQTGLYGYTF. The DNA for the CDR3 is TGTGCCAGCAGTTCACCCCAGACAGGTCTCTATGGCTACACCTTC.

A remark on this clone: Other DNA sequences in the sample encode the same CDR3. The chain uses TRBV29-1 and TRBJ2-2, with 7 bases lining up with TRBD2. This CDR3 is built from 11 residues. CDR1 is SQVTM and CDR2 is ANQGSEA in the germline V gene. V shed 6 bases and J 6 bases; nucleotides not matched to a gene: 1. The chain's CDR3 is CSVGGAGELFF. In nucleotides, the CDR3 is TGCAGCGTGGGGGGGGCCGGGGAGCTGTTTTTT.

The CDR3 bases are TGTGCCAGCAGTTTAGAGGTAGCGGGAGTTGTAAGTGAGCAGTTCTTC. Amino acids: CASSLEVAGVVSEQFF. The gene calls are TRBV27 and TRBJ2-1; 9 bases agree with TRBD2. V was clipped by 2 bases and J by 9 bases; unmatched bases: 11. From germline, CDR1 is MNHEY and CDR2 SMNVEV (reference sequence). The CDR3 has 16 amino acids.

This clone appeared once. The V and J genes are TRBV5-4 and TRBJ1-2; TRBD1 matches at 9 bases. Germline loops: CDR1 SGHNT, CDR2 YYREEE (reference sequence). This CDR3 comprises 15 residues. J was trimmed by 8 bases and V by 4 bases; bases with no gene match: 12. This CDR3 is CASSKDRGLSTGYTF. DNA of the CDR3: TGTGCCAGCAGCAAGGACAGGGGACTTTCAACCGGCTACACCTTC.

The gene calls are TRBV5-1 and TRBJ2-1, with D possibly being TRBD1 (5 bases). V lost 1 base and J lost 6, with 8 bases in between. This CDR3 has 13 residues. CDR1 SGHRS and CDR2 YFSETQ come from the germline V gene. CDR3 sequence (DNA): TGCGCCAGCAGCTTGAACAGGTTCAATGAGCAGTTCTTC. Its translation: CASSLNRFNEQFF. Full variable domain (rest looked up from reference TRBV5-1 and TRBJ2-1): KAGVTQTPRYLIKTRGQQVTLSCSPISGHRSVSWYQQTPGQGLQFLFEYFSETQRNKGNFPGRFSGRQFSNSRSEMNVSTLELGDSALYLCASSLNRFNEQFFGPGTRLTVL.

The gene calls are TRBV5-5 and TRBJ2-5, with D possibly being TRBD2 (5 bases). CDR1 and CDR2 (germline): SGHKS, YYEKEE (reference sequence). The germline V and J ends were trimmed by 0 bases and 2 bases, with 5 bases remaining between them. This CDR3 comprises 13 residues. CDR3 coding DNA: TGTGCCAGCAGCTTGGGAGGGCAAGAGACCCAGTACTTC. Translation: CASSLGGQETQYF. Complete variable domain (other parts from reference TRBV5-5 and TRBJ2-5): DAGVTQSPTHLIKTRGQQVTLRCSPISGHKSVSWYQQVLGQGPQFIFQYYEKEERGRGNFPDRFSARQFPNYSSELNVNALLLGDSALYLCASSLGGQETQYFGPGTRLLVL.

This chain uses TRBV30 with TRBJ2-5, with TRBD1 matching 7 bases. The CDR3 consists of 13 residues. The V segment lost 1 base and the J segment 5 bases; nucleotides outside the gene matches: 4. The germline gives CDR1 GTSNPN, CDR2 SVGIG (reference sequence). Written as DNA, the CDR3 is TGTGCCTGGAGTGCTTTACAGGGGGAGACCCAGTACTTC. This encodes CAWSALQGETQYF.

The chain uses TRBV28 and TRBJ2-5; 7 nucleotides match TRBD2. V gave up 6 bases and J gave up 5 bases; unmatched junction bases: 21. CDR3 length: 18 amino acids. Germline CDR1 MDHEN, CDR2 SYDVKM. The CDR3 region is CASSLPVGGGAVQETQYF. The CDR3 DNA reads as TGTGCCAGCAGCCTCCCGGTGGGGGGGGGAGCGGTCCAGGAGACCCAGTACTTC.

The chain joins TRBV7-2 to TRBJ1-2; D remains unclear. The CDR3 sequence is 14 residues long. The germline CDR1 and CDR2 sequences are SGHTA and FQGNSA. V lost 4 bases to trimming and J lost 6 bases, with 15 bases between them. This CDR3 reads CASSYGREVHGYTF. Written as DNA, the CDR3 is TGTGCCAGCAGCTACGGACGGGAGGTTCATGGCTACACCTTC.